Below are 30 T cell receptor beta chains sequenced from a single sample in a study of T cells in Graves' hyperthyroidism and ophthalmopathy. RNA transcripts yielded amplified TCR beta CDR3 regions. First-round RT-PCR with HTBI primers amplified the TCR CDR3 region. TCRdb reanalysed the multiplex PCR reads using MiXCR and keeps one entry per CDR3 protein. The sample shows nearly 750,000 distinct CDR3 sequences, under 45% of them seen only once. Sequenced sample: blood. These receptors were obtained from a woman in her forties with Graves' hyperthyroidism.

This clonotype was detected once. This rearrangement joins TRBV7-9 to TRBJ2-5, with D possibly TRBD2 on 5 matching bases. Germline V CDR1 and CDR2: SEHNR, FQNEAQ (reference sequence). Trimming took off 1 base at V and 5 bases at J, with 17 bases between the two ends. The length of the CDR3 is 16 residues. The CDR3 region has the DNA TGTGCCAGCAGCTTAGTCGTTACACCCGGCGGGGAGACCCAGTACTTC. It codes for CASSLVVTPGGETQYF.

The chain recombines TRBV10-3 with TRBJ1-1, with D uncertain. V lost 3 bases and J 3 bases, leaving 8 bases between the germline ends. From germline, CDR1 is ENHRY and CDR2 SYGVKD. The CDR3 totals 13 residues. The CDR3 is CAISDDEYTEAFF. The CDR3 DNA follows: TGTGCCATCAGTGACGACGAATACACTGAAGCTTTCTTT.

Comment on this clonotype: A junction end diverges from the germline sequence, so it may reflect a read error. The chain carries TRBV7-2 and TRBJ2-7; TRBD2 aligns across 13 bases. CDR3 length: 13 residues. In germline, CDR1 is SGHTA, CDR2 FQGNSA. CDR3 in amino acids: CASSQLAGGPQYF. Here the CDR3 DNA reads TGTGCCAGCAGCCAACTAGCGGGGGGGCCGCAGTATTTC.

This clonotype was picked up a small number of times. This chain connects TRBV25-1 to TRBJ1-3; D remains ambiguous. The CDR3 contains 15 residues. The germline gives CDR1 MGHDK, CDR2 SYGVNS. V dropped 5 bases and J dropped 2 bases, with 13 bases sitting between them. The CDR3 loop is CASSYHGDTGNTIYF. The CDR3 bases are TGTGCCAGCAGTTATCATGGTGATACTGGAAACACCATATATTTT.

This clonotype appeared a few times. The rearrangement links TRBV27 to TRBJ2-7, with D maybe TRBD1 (5 bases). Trimming pared 4 bases from V and 5 bases from J, leaving 9 bases between. The germline CDR1 and CDR2 sequences are MNHEY and SMNVEV (reference sequence). This CDR3 is 12 amino acids long. CDR3 nucleotide sequence: TGTGCCAGCAGTTCCAGGGATAACGAGCAGTACTTC. It yields the protein CASSSRDNEQYF.

The chain couples TRBV11-2 to TRBJ2-6; D is tentatively TRBD1 or TRBD2 (7 bases each). The germline V gene encodes CDR1 SGHAT and CDR2 FQNNGV. V shed 4 bases and J shed 2 bases, with 18 bases lying between them. The CDR3 length is 18 residues. CDR3 region: CASSSGGGVVAGANVLTF. In DNA form, the CDR3 reads TGTGCCAGCAGCTCAGGGGGGGGCGTAGTTGCTGGGGCCAACGTCCTGACTTTC.

This clonotype showed up many times. The chain combines TRBV24-1 with TRBJ2-7; D is possibly TRBD1 (5 bases). CDR1 KGHDR and CDR2 SFDVKD come from the germline V gene. V lost 10 bases and J 6 bases, leaving 15 bases between the germline ends. The CDR3 has 12 amino acids. The chain's CDR3 is CATESTASEQYF. The CDR3 DNA is TGTGCCACTGAATCGACAGCGAGCGAGCAGTACTTC.

For the CDR3, the DNA is TGCGCCAGCAGCCAAGATCTTGACAGGGGGATCTACGAGCAGTACTTC. Residues: CASSQDLDRGIYEQYF. This rearrangement joins TRBV4-1 to TRBJ2-7, with TRBD1 identical over 9 bases. V lost 0 bases and J lost 3; bases outside the gene matches: 6. The germline gives CDR1 MGHRA, CDR2 YSYEKL. The CDR3 sequence is 16 residues long.

This clonotype was observed at least ten times. A read error may produce the germline difference seen at one junction end. The chain combines TRBV7-7 with TRBJ2-5; 10 nucleotides agree with TRBD1. CDR3 size: 16 residues. Germline V gene sequence: CDR1 SSHAT, CDR2 FNYEAQ (reference sequence). CDR3 coding DNA: TGTGCTAGCAGCCCGATCCGGACAGGGGGGCAAGAGACCCAGTACTTC. It is translated as CASSPIRTGGQETQYF.

This chain links TRBV7-2 with TRBJ1-6, with D maybe TRBD1 (6 bases). CDR1 and CDR2 from the germline V gene are SGHTA and FQGNSA. The germline V and J ends were trimmed by 6 bases and 5 bases, with 14 bases remaining between them. This CDR3 spans 15 amino acids. CDR3 DNA sequence: TGTGCCAGCAGGGGTTGGGGGGCGGATAATTCACCCCTCCACTTT. Protein sequence: CASRGWGADNSPLHF.

This clonotype showed up many times. The chain joins TRBV4-3 to TRBJ2-7; D possibly matches TRBD1 or TRBD2 (6 bases each). The CDR3 is made up of 14 amino acids. Germline loops: CDR1 LGHNA, CDR2 YSLEER. Trimming stripped 3 bases from V and 3 bases from J, with 12 bases between. The CDR3 DNA follows: TGCGCCAGCAGCCAGGCGGGACATAACTACGAGCAGTACTTC. It codes for CASSQAGHNYEQYF.

Many counts were recorded for this clonotype. V gene TRBV12-3 or TRBV12-4 combines with J gene TRBJ1-5; D gene unclear. V gave up 6 bases and J gave up 7 bases, with 10 bases separating them. CDR3 size: 12 residues. Here the CDR3 DNA reads TGTGCCAGCAGATCCGGCCCCCAGCCCCAGCATTTT. It translates to CASRSGPQPQHF.

V usage is TRBV2 and J usage is TRBJ2-7; maybe TRBD1 (5 bases). There are 17 residues in the CDR3. Trimming took off 6 bases at V and 0 bases at J, with 21 bases between the two ends. Germline values: CDR1 SNHLY, CDR2 FYNNEI. CDR3: CASSRALGPRASYEQYF. The CDR3 DNA sequence: TGTGCCAGCAGCCGAGCCTTGGGCCCCAGGGCCTCCTACGAGCAGTACTTC.

The chain carries TRBV29-1 and TRBJ2-3; D gene unclear. This CDR3 is built from 13 residues. In germline, CDR1 is SQVTM, CDR2 ANQGSEA. Trimming shortened V by 3 bases and J by 2 bases, and 9 bases separated the two germline ends. As DNA, the CDR3 is TGCAGCGTTGAGGGCAAGTTCACAGATACGCAGTATTTT. Translated: CSVEGKFTDTQYF.

In this sample, this clonotype turned up many times. The rearrangement links TRBV27 to TRBJ1-1; D may be TRBD1 (5 bases). The CDR3 totals 14 residues. CDR1 and CDR2 from the germline V gene are MNHEY and SMNVEV (reference sequence). V was pared by 6 bases and J by 0 bases, with 11 bases between. The CDR3 DNA reads as TGTGCCAGCAGATCCAGGGAGATGAACACTGAAGCTTTCTTT. Translating it yields CASRSREMNTEAFF.

This rearrangement joins TRBV5-1 to TRBJ1-2; 7 nucleotides line up with TRBD1. The length of the CDR3 is 17 residues. J was trimmed by 4 bases and V by 4 bases; bases with no gene match: 16. The V gene's germline CDR1 is SGHRS and CDR2 YFSETQ. The CDR3 loop reads CASSRLVTGTETYGYTF. As DNA, the CDR3 is TGCGCCAGCAGCAGACTTGTAACCGGGACAGAAACCTATGGCTACACCTTC.

This clonotype turned up a few times. V usage is TRBV6-6 and J usage is TRBJ2-5; TRBD2 is a possible D gene (5 bases). This CDR3 has 14 residues. The V end lost 2 bases, the J end lost 1 base, and 8 bases lay between the germline ends. Germline V CDR1 and CDR2: MNHNY, SVGAGI (reference sequence). CDR3 DNA sequence: TGTGCCAGCAGTTACCACGGGGTCCAAGAGACCCAGTACTTC. It specifies CASSYHGVQETQYF.

Of note for this clonotype: A read error may be the cause here, since a much bigger clone is one base away. The CDR3 loop is CAISDRKGAESQHF. The CDR3 coding sequence is TGTGCCATCAGTGATCGCAAGGGAGCGGAGTCCCAGCATTTT. The chain has TRBV10-3 and TRBJ1-5; D is uncertain. Germline V gene sequence: CDR1 ENHRY, CDR2 SYGVKD. Between the trimmed V and J ends, which lost 3 bases and 11 bases, there was a span of 17 bases. This CDR3 is 14 amino acids long.

This clonotype turned up a few times. The chain links TRBV6-5 to TRBJ1-1, with D possibly being TRBD1 (5 bases). Trimming left V 6 bases short and J 5 bases short, with 10 bases between. The CDR3 contains 12 residues. Germline assignment: CDR1 MNHEY and CDR2 SVGAGI. This CDR3 reads CASSLRVTEAFF. CDR3 DNA sequence: TGTGCCAGCAGCCTCAGGGTTACTGAAGCTTTCTTT.

The rearrangement joins TRBV19 to TRBJ1-3; D gene uncertain. V shed 6 bases and J shed 2 bases, with 14 bases lying between them. Germline V gene data show CDR1 as LNHDA and CDR2 as SQIVND (reference sequence). There are 15 residues in the CDR3. CDR3 sequence (DNA): TGTGCCAGTAGCTTGGCGGGATTCGCTGGAAACACCATATATTTT. It is translated as CASSLAGFAGNTIYF.

V and J are TRBV20-1 and TRBJ1-2, with D tentatively TRBD1 (6 bases). V dropped 4 bases and J dropped 7 bases, with 28 bases sitting between them. CDR1 is DFQATT and CDR2 is SNEGSKA in the germline V gene (reference sequence). This CDR3 has 17 amino acids. Here the CDR3 reads CSAKRGSGGRGYGGYTF. The CDR3 nucleotides read TGCAGTGCTAAGAGGGGGTCAGGCGGCAGGGGCTACGGTGGCTACACCTTC.

In regard to this clonotype: Just one base apart from a much larger clone, this may be a read error. In this CDR3 the conserved last residue, phenylalanine or tryptophan, is missing, so a read error is likely. This chain uses TRBV7-2 with TRBJ1-5; no clear D. This CDR3 has 16 residues. Germline V gene data show CDR1 as SGHTA and CDR2 as FQGNSA. V was clipped by 5 bases and J by 4 bases, with 18 bases between them. The CDR3 DNA follows: TGTGCCAGCAGCCGACTATTGGAGCGCCGGAATCAGCCCCAGCATCTT. It encodes CASSRLLERRNQPQHL.

This chain uses TRBV3-1 with TRBJ1-1, with D perhaps matching TRBD1 (6 bases). The V gene's germline CDR1 is LGHDT and CDR2 YNNKEL (reference sequence). Trimming pared 2 bases from V and 5 bases from J, leaving 12 bases between. The CDR3 spans 14 residues. CDR3 sequence (DNA): TGTGCCAGCAGCCAACTGGGGGCGCGTACTGAAGCTTTCTTT. Its protein is CASSQLGARTEAFF. The full variable domain, completed using reference TRBV3-1 and TRBJ1-1, is DTAVSQTPKYLVTQMGNDKSIKCEQNLGHDTMYWYKQDSKKFLKIMFSYNNKELIINETVPNRFSPKSPDKAHLNLHINSLELGDSAVYFCASSQLGARTEAFFGQGTRLTVV.

The CDR3: CSARFEDFGEQYF. CDR3 sequence (DNA): TGCAGCGCCCGCTTTGAAGACTTTGGCGAGCAGTACTTC. This chain uses TRBV29-1 with TRBJ2-7, with D unclear. V was clipped by 7 bases and J by 6 bases, with 19 bases between them. The CDR3 loop spans 13 amino acids. CDR1 SQVTM and CDR2 ANQGSEA come from the germline V gene.

The sample holds a few counts of this clonotype. The chain links TRBV6-2 or TRBV6-3 to TRBJ1-1; D not resolved. Germline V gene data show CDR1 as MNHEY and CDR2 as SVGEGT. Trimming took 5 bases from V and 1 from J, leaving 11 bases between them. This CDR3 has 14 residues. In DNA, the CDR3 is TGTGCCAGCAGTGCATACAAAGAGAACACTGAAGCTTTCTTT. Residues: CASSAYKENTEAFF.

The genes are TRBV2 and TRBJ2-7; 9 bases fit TRBD1. Germline assignment: CDR1 SNHLY and CDR2 FYNNEI. The CDR3 covers 16 residues. Trimming removed 2 bases from V and 3 bases from J; junction bases left unmatched: 8. The CDR3 bases are TGTGCCAGCAGTGAATGGAAGGGGACAGGGAGCTACGAGCAGTACTTC. Encoded protein: CASSEWKGTGSYEQYF.

In this sample, this clonotype turned up many times. In nucleotides, the CDR3 is TGTGCCATCAGTGATTCCAGACGTAATGAAAAACTGTTTTTT. Translating it yields CAISDSRRNEKLFF. This rearrangement joins TRBV10-3 to TRBJ1-4; no clear D. CDR1 and CDR2 from the germline V gene are ENHRY and SYGVKD. This CDR3 spans 14 amino acids. V dropped 3 bases and J dropped 4 bases, with 9 bases sitting between them.

This clonotype was seen just once. The chain employs TRBV10-1 and TRBJ2-7; a weak D match, TRBD1 (7 bases). The CDR3 is 14 residues long. Germline assignment: CDR1 WNHNN and CDR2 SYGVQD (reference sequence). V shed 4 bases and J shed 5 bases, with 15 bases lying between them. DNA of the CDR3: TGCGCCAGCAGTGTCGGAGGGGGCTGGGACGAGCAGTACTTC. Its protein is CASSVGGGWDEQYF.

Ten or more counts support this clonotype. CDR3 nucleotide sequence: TGTGCCATCAGTGGACGGACCCCCGGTGACAGGGGTGCCGAGCAGTACTTC. Protein sequence: CAISGRTPGDRGAEQYF. The V and J genes are TRBV10-3 and TRBJ2-7, with 8 bases identical to TRBD1. Germline V gene data show CDR1 as ENHRY and CDR2 as SYGVKD. V was pared by 4 bases and J by 6 bases, with 17 bases of the junction left unmatched. This CDR3 is built from 17 residues.

The sample holds many counts of this clonotype. This chain uses TRBV2 with TRBJ2-7, with 8 bases aligning to TRBD2. The V and J ends lost 8 bases and 5 bases, in that order; junction bases with no gene match: 11. Per the germline V gene, CDR1 is SNHLY and CDR2 is FYNNEI. The CDR3 runs 14 residues. CDR3 protein: CASSKTGTRNEQYF. In DNA form, the CDR3 reads TGTGCCAGCTCCAAGACCGGGACTAGGAACGAGCAGTACTTC.